The T cell receptor (beta chain) under discussion was sequenced for a study of blood T cells in healthy people across ages. Turning to the study itself: With template switching, about one barcoded beta molecule was captured per two T cells.

At least ten counts were recorded for this clonotype. CDR1 is SNHLY, CDR2 FYNNEI, per germline. CDR3 length: 14 amino acids. V gave up 1 base and J gave up 0 bases, with 7 bases separating them. Together with a sample-barcoded 5' primer, a J-beta primer mix was included in a second PCR lasting about 7 to 12 cycles. TCRdb itself ran the 5' RACE reads through MiXCR, one entry per CDR3 protein. The table includes some 1.5 million distinct CDR3 sequences, approximately 28% detected once. The receptor was isolated from a woman aged 30 to 39 in good health. Sequencing was performed on blood. V gene TRBV2 combines with J gene TRBJ2-7; D is ambiguous. The CDR3 DNA reads TGTGCCAGCAGTGAAGGTCCGACCTCCTACGAGCAGTACTTC. Amino acid sequence: CASSEGPTSYEQYF.